These 26 T cell receptor beta chains came from one sample sequenced in a study of blood T cell repertoires in COVID-19. Method: immunoSEQ multiplex PCR; TCRdb's copy keeps in-frame clones and lacks some. The repertoire includes around 330,000 clones, roughly 90% of them detected once, and 4% sits in the top ten. Material: peripheral blood. These receptors came from a woman between 50 and 59 years old with active or convalescent COVID-19.

In its sample, this clone was seen once. This rearrangement joins TRBV6-2 or TRBV6-3 to TRBJ1-5; the D gene is possibly TRBD1 (5 bases). V shed 4 bases and J shed 0 bases, with 13 bases lying between them. This CDR3 comprises 16 residues. Germline CDR1 MNHEY, CDR2 SVGEGT. The CDR3 loop reads CASSSRWDYSNQPQHF. In DNA, the CDR3 is TGTGCCAGCAGTTCCCGGTGGGACTATAGCAATCAGCCCCAGCATTTT.

This clone was picked up one time. The rearrangement joins TRBV10-3 to TRBJ1-1; perhaps TRBD1 as D (5 bases). Looked up from germline, CDR1 is ENHRY and CDR2 is SYGVKD. Trimming stripped 4 bases from V and 4 bases from J, with 10 bases between. The CDR3 runs to 13 residues. Here the CDR3 DNA reads TGTGCCATCAGTGGCAGGGATGGCACTGAAGCTTTCTTT. It encodes CAISGRDGTEAFF.

The rearrangement uses TRBV18 and TRBJ1-5; TRBD1 matches 8 bases. The germline gives CDR1 KGHSH, CDR2 LQKENI. This CDR3 is built from 17 residues. Losses at the gene ends were 2 bases for V and 7 bases for J; bases not matched to a gene: 13. The CDR3 is CASSPSPAGGGGQPQHF. The CDR3 nucleotides are TGTGCCAGCTCACCATCGCCCGCAGGGGGCGGTGGACAGCCCCAGCATTTT.

This clone was seen more than once but under ten times. The chain joins TRBV11-3 to TRBJ2-7, with 7 bases lining up with TRBD1. Germline CDR1 SGHNT, CDR2 YENEEA. The junction had 1 base not matched to a gene; V was cut back by 3 bases and J by 2 bases. The CDR3 spans 13 residues. This chain's CDR3 is CASSFGTAYEQYF. The CDR3 coding sequence is TGTGCCAGCAGCTTCGGGACAGCCTACGAGCAGTACTTC. Based on the CDR3 plus reference TRBV11-3 and TRBJ2-7, the full variable domain is EAGVVQSPRYKIIEKKQPVAFWCNPISGHNTLYWYLQNLGQGPELLIRYENEEAVDDSQLPKDRFSAERLKGVDSTLKIQPAELGDSAVYLCASSFGTAYEQYFGPGTRLTVT.

V usage is TRBV28 and J usage is TRBJ2-7; 13 nucleotides align to TRBD2. Germline V gives CDR1 MDHEN, CDR2 SYDVKM. Trimming removed 5 bases from V and 0 bases from J; junction bases left unmatched: 10. The CDR3 totals 18 residues. CDR3 residues: CASSPPGTSGKSSYEQYF. CDR3 sequence (DNA): TGTGCCAGCAGTCCGCCCGGGACTAGCGGGAAGAGCTCCTACGAGCAGTACTTC.

The chain uses TRBV19 and TRBJ1-2, with D hard to call. V lost 7 bases to trimming and J lost 8 bases, with 20 bases between them. This CDR3 is 14 amino acids long. CDR1 and CDR2 (germline): LNHDA, SQIVND (reference sequence). CDR3 in amino acids: CASTPTQSVRGYTF. The CDR3, as DNA: TGTGCCAGTACCCCGACACAGTCCGTTCGGGGCTACACCTTC.

This rearrangement joins TRBV28 to TRBJ1-5; 7 positions agree with TRBD1. The CDR3 loop spans 15 amino acids. The J segment lost 9 bases and the V segment lost 3 bases, leaving 11 bases of the junction unmatched. Germline loops: CDR1 MDHEN, CDR2 SYDVKM. The CDR3 protein is CASSFSDRVGSPQHF. The CDR3 bases are TGTGCCAGCAGTTTCTCCGACAGGGTTGGATCGCCCCAGCATTTT.

The chain joins TRBV9 to TRBJ2-1; TRBD2 aligns across 10 bases. The CDR3 extends over 14 amino acids. The J segment lost 7 bases and the V segment lost 7 bases, leaving 8 bases of the junction unmatched. The germline gives CDR1 SGDLS, CDR2 YYNGEE. CDR3 nucleotides: TGTGCCAGCGAAGCGGGAGGGCCGGGGAATGAGCAGTTCTTC. It is translated as CASEAGGPGNEQFF.

This clone was counted between two and nine times. The DNA for the CDR3 is TGTGCCAGCAGCGTTAGCGGGAGCGCCTACAATGAGCAGTTCTTC. It encodes CASSVSGSAYNEQFF. This chain connects TRBV9 to TRBJ2-1, with 9 bases lining up with TRBD2. CDR1 SGDLS and CDR2 YYNGEE come from the germline V gene. The CDR3 covers 15 residues. Unmatched junction bases numbered 2, after V lost 2 bases and J lost 2 bases.

This clone has just a few counts. The rearrangement uses TRBV5-5 and TRBJ2-3; maybe TRBD2 (6 bases). Trimming removed 2 bases from V and 2 bases from J, with 9 bases in between. CDR1 is SGHKS, CDR2 YYEKEE, per germline (reference sequence). The CDR3 consists of 14 residues. CDR3 sequence (DNA): TGTGCCAGCAGCTTTAGCGGCACCACAGATACGCAGTATTTT. Its protein product is CASSFSGTTDTQYF.

The gene calls are TRBV10-2 and TRBJ2-2, with a possible D match to TRBD1 (6 bases). The CDR3 is 12 amino acids. Trimming cost V 9 bases and J 5 bases, with 10 bases left between them. Per the germline V gene, CDR1 is WSHSY and CDR2 is SAAADI. Here the CDR3 DNA reads TGCGCCAGTCGACAGGCAACCGGGGAGCTGTTTTTT. Translating it yields CASRQATGELFF.

This rearrangement joins TRBV10-3 to TRBJ1-1; D is uncertain. Germline lookup yields CDR1 ENHRY and CDR2 SYGVKD. Trimming left V 1 base short and J 8 bases short, with 8 bases between. The CDR3 totals 12 residues. CDR3 DNA: TGTGCCATCAGTGAGTTGGAGGGAGAAGCTTTCTTT. It translates to CAISELEGEAFF.

The genes are TRBV7-3 and TRBJ2-7; D gene unclear. The CDR3 runs to 13 residues. V was shortened by 4 bases and J by 7 bases, with 14 bases between the two germline ends. In germline, CDR1 is SGHTA, CDR2 FQGTGA. In DNA, the CDR3 is TGTGCCAGCAGCTCCCAACCGTCGGGTGAGCAGTACTTC. Its translation: CASSSQPSGEQYF.

V usage is TRBV30 and J usage is TRBJ1-5, with 8 bases that match TRBD1. Germline lookup yields CDR1 GTSNPN and CDR2 SVGIG (reference sequence). The CDR3 spans 13 residues. V shed 4 bases and J 5 bases; nucleotides not matched to a gene: 4. The chain's CDR3 is CAWKDRVDQPQHF. The CDR3, as DNA: TGTGCCTGGAAGGACAGGGTAGATCAGCCCCAGCATTTT.

This clone was picked up one time. DNA for the CDR3: TGTGCCTGGACCTGGGGGCCCTACAATGAGCAGTTCTTC. Translating gives CAWTWGPYNEQFF. The genes are TRBV30 and TRBJ2-1, with D maybe TRBD1 (6 bases). Germline values: CDR1 GTSNPN, CDR2 SVGIG (reference sequence). The length of the CDR3 is 13 residues. Trimming pared 4 bases from V and 2 bases from J, leaving 9 bases between.

The chain combines TRBV7-2 with TRBJ2-5; unclear D gene. V was trimmed by 5 bases and J by 2 bases, leaving 21 bases between them. The germline CDR1 and CDR2 sequences are SGHTA and FQGNSA. The CDR3 extends over 17 amino acids. In DNA, the CDR3 is TGTGCCAGCAGCCGCCGGATGACTCTTAGAGAACAAGAGACCCAGTACTTC. Its translation: CASSRRMTLREQETQYF.

This chain links TRBV7-2 with TRBJ2-3, with 7 bases that match TRBD2. Germline values: CDR1 SGHTA, CDR2 FQGNSA. CDR3 size: 17 residues. The V segment lost 1 base and the J segment 0 bases; nucleotides outside the gene matches: 7. The CDR3 bases are TGTGCCAGCAGCTTAGAGGTGGCGCGGGGGAGCACAGATACGCAGTATTTT. Translating gives CASSLEVARGSTDTQYF. Full variable domain (missing parts from reference TRBV7-2 and TRBJ2-3): GAGVSQSPSNKVTEKGKDVELRCDPISGHTALYWYRQSLGQGLEFLIYFQGNSAPDKSGLPSDRFSAERTGGSVSTLTIQRTQQEDSAVYLCASSLEVARGSTDTQYFGPGTRLTVL.

The chain uses TRBV9 and TRBJ1-4; D call uncertain. This CDR3 region has 18 residues. Germline V gene sequence: CDR1 SGDLS, CDR2 YYNGEE. The V gene lost 1 base and the J gene lost 0 bases, with 16 bases spanning the gap. The CDR3 coding sequence is TGTGCCAGCAGCGTAAGTTTTAGATCGGGGACAACTAATGAAAAACTGTTTTTT. Its translation is CASSVSFRSGTTNEKLFF.

In its sample, this clone was seen once. The chain joins TRBV24-1 to TRBJ2-3; 10 bases line up with TRBD2. This CDR3 contains 18 residues. The V segment lost 4 bases and the J segment 1 base; nucleotides outside the gene matches: 10. Germline CDR1 is KGHDR and CDR2 is SFDVKD. As DNA, the CDR3 is TGTGCCACCAGTGAGGTCTCTAGCGGGAGTCCCGGCACAGATACGCAGTATTTT. Protein sequence: CATSEVSSGSPGTDTQYF.

V is TRBV4-3 and J is TRBJ1-4; D is uncertain. The CDR3 contains 16 residues. Trimming shortened V by 0 bases and J by 5 bases, and 13 bases separated the two germline ends. CDR1 is LGHNA, CDR2 YSLEER, per germline. The CDR3 nucleotides read TGCGCCAGCAGCCAAGATGGAGGCCGGTTGAATGAAAAACTGTTTTTT. Translated, it gives CASSQDGGRLNEKLFF.

This chain uses TRBV24-1 with TRBJ1-1, with D possibly being TRBD1 (5 bases). This CDR3 spans 14 amino acids. Per the germline V gene, CDR1 is KGHDR and CDR2 is SFDVKD. The V end was cut by 5 bases, the J end by 4 bases, with 13 bases between. CDR3 coding DNA: TGTGCCACCAGTGCATCAGGGATGGGCACTGAAGCTTTCTTT. Translating gives CATSASGMGTEAFF.

CDR3 loop: CASSQGEGYGYTF. CDR3 DNA: TGTGCCAGCTCGCAAGGGGAAGGCTATGGCTACACCTTC. The J gene is TRBJ1-2, the V gene TRBV18, with TRBD1 as a possible D gene (5 bases). In germline, CDR1 is KGHSH, CDR2 LQKENI. V lost 6 bases, J lost 4 bases, and 12 bases lay in between. The CDR3 consists of 13 residues. Variable domain in full (rest from reference TRBV18 and TRBJ1-2): NAGVMQNPRHLVRRRGQEARLRCSPMKGHSHVYWYRQLPEEGLKFMVYLQKENIIDESGMPKERFSAEFPKEGPSILRIQQVVRGDSAAYFCASSQGEGYGYTFGSGTRLTVV.

Worth noting for this clone: The junction departs from the called germline gene at one end, perhaps through a read error. The J gene is TRBJ2-7, the V gene TRBV7-2; 9 bases match TRBD1. Germline CDR1 reads SGHTA; CDR2 reads FQGNSA. CDR3 size: 12 residues. The CDR3 DNA sequence: TGTGCCAGCAGCTTAAAGGACAGGGGCCTCTCGTTC. Encoded protein: CASSLKDRGLSF. Filled out from reference TRBV7-2 and TRBJ2-7, the complete variable domain reads GAGVSQSPSNKVTEKGKDVELRCDPISGHTALYWYRQSLGQGLEFLIYFQGNSAPDKSGLPSDRFSAERTGGSVSTLTIQRTQQEDSAVYLCASSLKDRGLSFGPGTRLTVT.

This chain connects TRBV18 to TRBJ1-5; tentative D call: TRBD1 (5 bases). Looked up from germline, CDR1 is KGHSH and CDR2 is LQKENI. The CDR3 is 13 amino acids. V lost 4 bases and J lost 7, with 11 bases in between. The CDR3 loop reads CASSQGFGQPQHF. The CDR3, as DNA: TGTGCCAGCTCACAGGGGTTCGGGCAGCCCCAGCATTTT.

The chain employs TRBV7-6 and TRBJ2-7; 9 nucleotides match TRBD1. CDR1 SGHVS and CDR2 FNYEAQ come from the germline V gene. The CDR3 runs to 16 residues. J gave up 4 bases and V 5 bases, and 12 bases lay outside the gene matches. For the CDR3, the DNA is TGTGCCAGCAGCCAAAACCGGGACAGGGTCTTTTACGAGCAGTACTTC. The encoded protein is CASSQNRDRVFYEQYF. The full variable domain, its missing parts supplied by reference TRBV7-6 and TRBJ2-7, is GAGVSQSPRYKVTKRGQDVALRCDPISGHVSLYWYRQALGQGPEFLTYFNYEAQQDKSGLPNDRFSAERPEGSISTLTIQRTEQRDSAMYRCASSQNRDRVFYEQYFGPGTRLTVT.

J is TRBJ2-7 and V is TRBV30; D possibly corresponds to TRBD2 (5 bases). V was clipped by 5 bases and J by 3 bases, with 17 bases between them. The germline CDR1 and CDR2 sequences are GTSNPN and SVGIG (reference sequence). The CDR3 has 14 amino acids. The CDR3 is CAWGLRKRIYEQYF. CDR3 DNA: TGTGCCTGGGGACTCAGGAAGCGGATCTACGAGCAGTACTTC.